This T cell receptor beta chain was identified during a study of siplizumab effects on memory and regulatory T cells. Profiling relied on immunoSEQ multiplex PCR, and the TCRdb table lists in-frame clones only, not all of them. The data show around 100,000 clones, about 95% seen once. Germline V lookup: CDR1 SGHTA, CDR2 FQGNSA. Germline trimming cut 2 bases from V and 5 bases from J; bases unmatched to any gene: 3. This CDR3 has 16 amino acids. The sample consisted of non-Treg CD4+ T cells sorted from blood. The chain joins TRBV7-2 to TRBJ2-1; 13 nucleotides align to TRBD2. The sequence was obtained from a human donor in good health. CDR3 amino acids: CASSLLGLAGDNEQFF. DNA for the CDR3: TGTGCCAGCAGCTTATTAGGACTAGCGGGAGACAATGAGCAGTTCTTC.